This TCR beta chain comes out of a study of regulatory T cells in long-lasting Graves disease. The V end lost 5 bases, the J end lost 0 bases, and 11 bases lay between the germline ends. Germline CDR1 and CDR2: WSHSY and SAAADI. The CDR3 totals 15 residues. As to this clonotype: The antigen is not known.

Study-level findings and limits: The number of shared public clonotypes was higher in persistent patients (2,741) than new patients (more than 850).

Regarding time point: newly diagnosed GD, antithyroid drugs for less than 3 months. Scientists built the TCR library using RNA that was extracted from PBMCs. Arm-PCR of CDR3 regions and iRepertoire HTBI primers were the basis on which TCR beta libraries were built. Via MiXCR, TCRdb re-called the multiplex PCR reads, giving one row per CDR3 protein. The sample holds some 400,000 distinct CDR3 sequences, under 15% seen once. These data were likewise used in another study, on T cells in Graves' hyperthyroidism and ophthalmopathy.

The gene calls are TRBV10-2 and TRBJ1-3; the D is unclear. This sequence originates from a woman younger than 45 with Graves disease. The input for sequencing was peripheral blood mononuclear cells (PBMCs), taken at new diagnosis, from a patient treated with antithyroid drugs. CDR3 amino acids: CASSLGSSSGNTIYF. The CDR3, as DNA: TGCGCCAGCAGTCTGGGATCAAGCTCTGGAAACACCATATATTTT.